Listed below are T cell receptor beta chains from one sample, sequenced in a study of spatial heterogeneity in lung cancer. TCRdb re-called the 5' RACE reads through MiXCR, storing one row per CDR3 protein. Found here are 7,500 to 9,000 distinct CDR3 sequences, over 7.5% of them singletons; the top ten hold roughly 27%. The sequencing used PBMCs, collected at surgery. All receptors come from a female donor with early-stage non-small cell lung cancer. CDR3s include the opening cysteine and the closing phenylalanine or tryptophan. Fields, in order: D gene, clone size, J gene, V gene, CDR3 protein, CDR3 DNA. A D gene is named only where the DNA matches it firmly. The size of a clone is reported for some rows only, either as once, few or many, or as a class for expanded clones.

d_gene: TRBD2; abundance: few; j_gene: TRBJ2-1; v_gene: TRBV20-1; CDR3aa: CIVAGPSYNEQFF; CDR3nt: TGCATCGTAGCGGGCCCCTCCTACAATGAGCAGTTCTTC
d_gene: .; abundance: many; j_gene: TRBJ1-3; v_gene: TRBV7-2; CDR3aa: CASRGVSQGNTIYF; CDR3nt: TGTGCCAGCAGGGGTGTTTCACAGGGAAACACCATATATTTT
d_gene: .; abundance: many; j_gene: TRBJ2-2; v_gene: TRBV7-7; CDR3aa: CAKGPANTGELFF; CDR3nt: TGTGCTAAAGGTCCAGCCAACACCGGGGAGCTGTTTTTT
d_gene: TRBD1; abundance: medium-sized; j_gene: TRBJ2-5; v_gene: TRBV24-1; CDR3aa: CATSTPGQQETQYF; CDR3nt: TGTGCCACCAGTACACCGGGACAGCAAGAGACCCAGTACTTC
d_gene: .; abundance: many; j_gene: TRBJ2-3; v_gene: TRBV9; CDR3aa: CASSVGITSIADTQYF; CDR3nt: TGTGCCAGCAGCGTAGGCATTACTAGCATCGCGGATACGCAGTATTTT
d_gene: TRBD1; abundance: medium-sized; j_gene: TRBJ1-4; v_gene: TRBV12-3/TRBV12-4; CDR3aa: CASSARTGGQEKLFF; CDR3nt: TGTGCCAGCAGTGCCCGGACAGGGGGCCAGGAAAAACTGTTTTTT
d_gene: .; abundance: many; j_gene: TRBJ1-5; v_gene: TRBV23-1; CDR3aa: CASSHKHRDLGQPQHF; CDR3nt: TGCGCCAGCAGTCATAAACACCGGGACCTGGGGCAGCCCCAGCATTTT
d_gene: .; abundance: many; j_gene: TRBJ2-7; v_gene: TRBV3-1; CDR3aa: CASSQGQSPYEQYF; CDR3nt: TGTGCCAGCAGCCAGGGACAAAGCCCCTACGAGCAGTACTTC
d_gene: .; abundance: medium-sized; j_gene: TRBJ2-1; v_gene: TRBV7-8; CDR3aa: CASSRRELENEQFF; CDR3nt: TGTGCCAGCAGTCGGAGGGAGTTGGAGAATGAGCAGTTCTTC
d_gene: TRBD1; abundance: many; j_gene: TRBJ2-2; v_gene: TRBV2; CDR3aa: CASRPTGSPGELFF; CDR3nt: TGTGCCAGCAGACCGACAGGGTCTCCCGGGGAGCTGTTTTTT
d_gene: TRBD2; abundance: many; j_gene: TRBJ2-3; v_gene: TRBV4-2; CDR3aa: CASSRELAGAGGDTQYF; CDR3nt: TGTGCCAGCAGCCGAGAACTAGCGGGGGCCGGAGGGGATACGCAGTATTTT
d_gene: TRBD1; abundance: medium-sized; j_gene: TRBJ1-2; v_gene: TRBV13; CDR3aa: CASSPTHWTGDNYGYTF; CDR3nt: TGTGCCAGCAGCCCTACTCACTGGACAGGGGATAACTATGGCTACACCTTC
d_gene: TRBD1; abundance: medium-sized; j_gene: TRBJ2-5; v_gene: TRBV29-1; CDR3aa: CSVETGESETQYF; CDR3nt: TGCAGCGTTGAAACAGGGGAATCGGAGACCCAGTACTTC
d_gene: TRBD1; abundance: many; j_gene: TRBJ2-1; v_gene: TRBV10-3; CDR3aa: CAISESLQGSGSYNEQFF; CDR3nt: TGTGCCATCAGTGAGTCTCTACAGGGGTCGGGCTCCTACAATGAGCAGTTCTTC
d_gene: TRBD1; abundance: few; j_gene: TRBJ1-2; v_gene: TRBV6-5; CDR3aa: CASSYYPGGGYTF; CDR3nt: TGTGCCAGCAGTTACTATCCAGGGGGAGGCTACACCTTC
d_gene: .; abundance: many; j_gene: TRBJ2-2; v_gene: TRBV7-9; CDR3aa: CASSLAGLITGELFF; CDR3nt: TGTGCCAGCAGCTTAGCCGGGTTGATCACCGGGGAGCTGTTTTTT
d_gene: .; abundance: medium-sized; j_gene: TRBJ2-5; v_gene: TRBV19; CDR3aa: CASSTLQDQETQYF; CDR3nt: TGTGCCAGTAGTACCCTACAGGACCAAGAGACCCAGTACTTC
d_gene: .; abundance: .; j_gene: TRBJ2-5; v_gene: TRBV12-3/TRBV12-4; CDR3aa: CASGFRAGETQYF; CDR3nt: TGTGCCAGCGGGTTCAGGGCGGGCGAGACCCAGTACTTC
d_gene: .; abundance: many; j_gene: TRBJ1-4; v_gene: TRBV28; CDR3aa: CASKLGHINEKLFF; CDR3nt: TGTGCCAGCAAATTGGGGCATATTAATGAAAAACTGTTTTTT
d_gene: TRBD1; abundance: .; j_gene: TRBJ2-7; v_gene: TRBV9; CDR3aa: CASSVGGTGEDEQYF; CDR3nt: TGTGCCAGCAGCGTAGGCGGGACAGGGGAGGACGAGCAGTACTTC
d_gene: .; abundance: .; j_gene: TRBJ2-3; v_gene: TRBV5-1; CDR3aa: CASSLVGDAGDTQYF; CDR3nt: TGCGCCAGCAGCTTGGTTGGAGATGCTGGGGATACGCAGTATTTT
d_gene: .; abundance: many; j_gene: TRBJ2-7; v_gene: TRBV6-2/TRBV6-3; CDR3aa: CASSADTSRVEQYF; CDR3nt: TGTGCCAGCAGCGCCGACACCTCCCGCGTCGAGCAGTACTTC
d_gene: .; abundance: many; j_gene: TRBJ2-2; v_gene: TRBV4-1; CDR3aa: CASSYGQYTGELFF; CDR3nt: TGCGCCAGCAGCTACGGACAGTACACCGGGGAGCTGTTTTTT
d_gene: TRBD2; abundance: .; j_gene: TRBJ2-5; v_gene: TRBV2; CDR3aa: CASSEGGRPETQYF; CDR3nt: TGTGCCAGCAGTGAGGGCGGGAGGCCAGAGACCCAGTACTTC
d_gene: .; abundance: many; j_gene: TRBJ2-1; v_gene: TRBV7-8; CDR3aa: CASSLTAGSSYNEQFF; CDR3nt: TGTGCCAGCAGCTTAACGGCGGGGAGCTCCTACAATGAGCAGTTCTTC
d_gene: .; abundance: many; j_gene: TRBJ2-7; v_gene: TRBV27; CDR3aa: CASSSRLNEQYF; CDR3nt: TGTGCCAGCAGTTCTCGACTTAACGAGCAGTACTTC
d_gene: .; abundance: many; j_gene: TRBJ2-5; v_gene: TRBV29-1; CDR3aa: CSVRNRAQETQYF; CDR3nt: TGCAGCGTTAGGAACAGGGCACAAGAGACCCAGTACTTC
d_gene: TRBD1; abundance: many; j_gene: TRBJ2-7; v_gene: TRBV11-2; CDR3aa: CASSLGGQREQYF; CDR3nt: TGTGCCAGCAGCTTAGGGGGACAGAGGGAGCAGTACTTC
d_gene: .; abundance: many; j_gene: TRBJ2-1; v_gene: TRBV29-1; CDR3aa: CSVGVEQFF; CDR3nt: TGCAGCGTTGGGGTCGAGCAGTTCTTC
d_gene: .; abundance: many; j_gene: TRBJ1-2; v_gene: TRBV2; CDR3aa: CASREGVDGYTF; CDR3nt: TGTGCCAGCAGGGAAGGCGTAGATGGCTACACCTTC
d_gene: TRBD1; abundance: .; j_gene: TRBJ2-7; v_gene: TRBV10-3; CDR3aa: CAITRQGDFDEQYF; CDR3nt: TGTGCCATCACTAGGCAGGGGGATTTCGACGAGCAGTACTTC
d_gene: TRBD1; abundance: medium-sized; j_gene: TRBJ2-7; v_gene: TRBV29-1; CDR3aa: CSVRGDRVAEQYF; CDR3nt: TGCAGCGTGAGGGGGGACAGGGTAGCCGAGCAGTACTTC
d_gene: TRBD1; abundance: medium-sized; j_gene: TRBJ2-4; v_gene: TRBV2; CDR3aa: CASSGEGQGVSGNIQYF; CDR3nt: TGTGCCAGCAGTGGGGAAGGACAGGGGGTCTCCGGAAACATTCAGTACTTC
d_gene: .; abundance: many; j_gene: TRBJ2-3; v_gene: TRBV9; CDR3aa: CASSDGGHYTDTQYF; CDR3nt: TGTGCCAGCAGCGACGGGGGGCACTACACAGATACGCAGTATTTT
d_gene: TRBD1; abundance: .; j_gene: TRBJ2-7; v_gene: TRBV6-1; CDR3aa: CASSSPGQGSYEQYF; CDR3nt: TGTGCCAGCAGTTCTCCGGGACAGGGCTCCTACGAGCAGTACTTC
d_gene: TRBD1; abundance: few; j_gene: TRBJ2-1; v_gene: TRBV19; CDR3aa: CASTLGTGDSDEQFF; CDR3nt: TGTGCCAGTACCCTTGGGACAGGGGATTCGGATGAGCAGTTCTTC
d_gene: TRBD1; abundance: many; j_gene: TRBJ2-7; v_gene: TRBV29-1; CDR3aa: CSVASMTGGIIYEQYF; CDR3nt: TGCAGCGTTGCATCGATGACAGGGGGCATAATCTACGAGCAGTACTTC
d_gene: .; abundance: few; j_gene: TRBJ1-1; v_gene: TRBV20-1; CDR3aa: CRAKGGTEAFF; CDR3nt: TGCAGAGCTAAGGGAGGGACTGAAGCTTTCTTT
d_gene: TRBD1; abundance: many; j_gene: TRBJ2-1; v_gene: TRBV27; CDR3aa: CASSPGRGRTGFSREQFF; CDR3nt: TGTGCCAGCAGTCCTGGTAGGGGACGGACAGGGTTTAGTCGTGAGCAGTTCTTC
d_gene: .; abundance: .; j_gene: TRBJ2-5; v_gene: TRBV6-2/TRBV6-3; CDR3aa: CASSHRPRVGYF; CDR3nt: TGTGCCAGCAGTCACCGTCCCCGCGTCGGGTACTTC
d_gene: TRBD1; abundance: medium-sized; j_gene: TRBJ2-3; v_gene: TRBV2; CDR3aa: CASSQQGAPRIPDTQYF; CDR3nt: TGTGCCAGCAGTCAACAGGGGGCGCCCCGTATTCCAGATACGCAGTATTTT
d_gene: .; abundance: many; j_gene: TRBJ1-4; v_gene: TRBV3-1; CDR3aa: CASSSGHREKLFF; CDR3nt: TGTGCCAGCAGCTCGGGACACCGGGAAAAACTGTTTTTT
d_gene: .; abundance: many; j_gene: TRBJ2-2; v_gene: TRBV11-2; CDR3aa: CASSLVLTGELFF; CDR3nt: TGTGCCAGCAGCTTAGTGCTCACCGGGGAGCTGTTTTTT
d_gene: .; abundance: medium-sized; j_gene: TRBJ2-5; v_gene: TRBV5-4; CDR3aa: CASSLGRGQETQYF; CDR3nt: TGTGCCAGCAGCTTGGGCCGCGGCCAAGAGACCCAGTACTTC
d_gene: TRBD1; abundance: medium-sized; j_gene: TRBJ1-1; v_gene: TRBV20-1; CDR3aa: CSAQTAPTGTNTEAFF; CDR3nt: TGCAGTGCTCAAACCGCCCCGACAGGGACCAACACTGAAGCTTTCTTT
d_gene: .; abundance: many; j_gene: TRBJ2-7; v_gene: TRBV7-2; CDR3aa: CASSPSTRTDSYEQYF; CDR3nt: TGTGCCAGCAGCCCATCAACTAGGACAGACTCCTACGAGCAGTACTTC
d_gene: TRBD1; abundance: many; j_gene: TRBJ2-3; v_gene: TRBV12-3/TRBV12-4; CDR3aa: CASSPDRGTDTQYF; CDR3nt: TGTGCCAGCAGTCCGGACAGGGGCACAGATACGCAGTATTTT
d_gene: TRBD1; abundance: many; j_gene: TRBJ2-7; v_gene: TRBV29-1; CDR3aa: CSGRQGYEQYF; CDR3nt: TGCAGCGGCAGACAGGGCTACGAGCAGTACTTC
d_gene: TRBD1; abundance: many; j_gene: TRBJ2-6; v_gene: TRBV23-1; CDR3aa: CASSRSRGTDPSGANVLTF; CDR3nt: TGCGCCAGCAGTCGCTCCCGTGGGACAGACCCCTCTGGGGCCAACGTCCTGACTTTC
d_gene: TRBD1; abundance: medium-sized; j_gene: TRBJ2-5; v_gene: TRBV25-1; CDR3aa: CASSRQGNQETQYF; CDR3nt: TGTGCCAGCAGCCGACAGGGAAACCAAGAGACCCAGTACTTC
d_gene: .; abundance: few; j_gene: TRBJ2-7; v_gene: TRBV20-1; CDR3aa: CSARGGPGHNEQYF; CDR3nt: TGCAGTGCTAGAGGAGGACCGGGACATAACGAGCAGTACTTC
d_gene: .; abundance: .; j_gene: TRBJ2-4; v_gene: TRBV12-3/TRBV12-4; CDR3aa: CASREPGQNIQYF; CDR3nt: TGTGCCAGCAGGGAACCGGGTCAAAACATTCAGTACTTC
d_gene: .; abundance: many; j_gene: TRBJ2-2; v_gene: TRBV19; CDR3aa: CASGGSSNTGELFF; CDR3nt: TGTGCCAGTGGGGGCAGCTCGAACACCGGGGAGCTGTTTTTT
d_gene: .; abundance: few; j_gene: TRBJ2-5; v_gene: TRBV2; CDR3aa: CASEYLRGETQYF; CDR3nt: TGTGCCAGCGAATACTTACGGGGGGAGACCCAGTACTTC
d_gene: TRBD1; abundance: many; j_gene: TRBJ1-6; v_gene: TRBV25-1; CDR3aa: CASNLATGTGRNSPLHF; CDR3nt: TGTGCCAGCAACCTCGCTACCGGGACAGGGAGAAATTCACCCCTCCACTTT